This TCR beta chain was sequenced for a study of T cell clones after liver transplantation. Study at large: TCRbeta sequencing after a pre-transplant mixed lymphocyte reaction identified graft-donor-reactive clones, later tracked in post-transplant blood. Graft-donor-reactive sequences were compared with third-party-reactive TCRbeta sequences from pre-transplant mixed lymphocyte reactions. Apart from a few HCV-positive recipients, transplants were for non-autoimmune, non-viral reasons.

The method was immunoSEQ multiplex PCR; TCRdb's version includes in-frame clones alone and lacks a portion of them. Found here are 45,000 to 60,000 clones, roughly 70% of them singletons; the top ten hold 2.8%. With V trimmed by 8 bases and J by 4 bases, 9 bases remained unmatched. The CDR3 has 14 amino acids. Germline V gene data show CDR1 as MNHNY and CDR2 as SVGAGI (reference sequence). The receptor was derived from a human patient who received a liver transplant. Some T cells may originate from the graft donor. This chain joins TRBV6-6 and TRBJ2-5; TRBD1 matches 8 bases. This sample comprised CD4+ T cells from blood, obtained at the approximately 15-month timepoint. The CDR3 spells CASSGQGGLETQYF. CDR3 sequence (DNA): TGTGCCAGCTCAGGACAGGGCGGGTTAGAGACCCAGTACTTC.